These 29 T cell receptor beta chains originate from one sample sequenced in a study of blood T cell repertoires in COVID-19. Data came from immunoSEQ multiplex PCR; TCRdb stores just in-frame clones and leaves some out. The table includes 250,000 or so clones, around 83% detected once. Material: PBMCs or T cells enriched from blood (not recorded which). Receptors originate from a woman in her fifties or sixties who had been exposed to COVID-19.

The genes are TRBV2 and TRBJ2-5; a weak D match, TRBD1 (6 bases). V lost 3 bases, J lost 2 bases, and 10 bases lay in between. The V gene's germline CDR1 is SNHLY and CDR2 FYNNEI. The CDR3 covers 14 residues. The CDR3 sequence: CASSDRGPQETQYF. The CDR3 region has the DNA TGTGCCAGCAGTGACAGGGGACCGCAAGAGACCCAGTACTTC.

Notes on this clone: Different DNA sequences within this sample yield the same CDR3. CDR3: CASSPGGAGANVLTF. CDR3 DNA sequence: TGTGCCAGCAGCCCGGGGGGTGCGGGGGCCAACGTCCTGACTTTC. The J gene is TRBJ2-6, the V gene TRBV5-4; 7 nucleotides agree with TRBD2. The CDR3 spans 15 residues. Germline lookup yields CDR1 SGHNT and CDR2 YYREEE (reference sequence). The trim removed 4 bases at V and 4 bases at J, leaving 5 bases unmatched. Combining the CDR3 with reference TRBV5-4 and TRBJ2-6 gives the whole variable domain ETGVTQSPTHLIKTRGQQVTLRCSSQSGHNTVSWYQQALGQGPQFIFQYYREEENGRGNFPPRFSGLQFPNYSSELNVNALELDDSALYLCASSPGGAGANVLTFGAGSRLTVL.

V usage is TRBV4-3 and J usage is TRBJ2-5; a weak D match, TRBD1 (5 bases). CDR3 length equals 14 residues. Trimming removed 4 bases from V and 2 bases from J, with 11 bases in between. Germline V gene sequence: CDR1 LGHNA, CDR2 YSLEER. The CDR3 region has the DNA TGCGCCAGCAGCCCCGACAGATCACAAGAGACCCAGTACTTC. Translating it yields CASSPDRSQETQYF.

The count of this clone is one. V gene TRBV7-9 combines with J gene TRBJ1-2; possible D gene TRBD1, 5 bases. The CDR3 spans 15 residues. Per the germline V gene, CDR1 is SEHNR and CDR2 is FQNEAQ (reference sequence). The V and J ends lost 2 bases and 8 bases respectively, with 18 bases between them. CDR3 coding DNA: TGTGCCAGCAGCTTATCCTTGGGGGGATTTGCAGGCTACACCTTC. It yields the protein CASSLSLGGFAGYTF.

This chain uses TRBV28 with TRBJ1-6; D remains unclear. CDR3 size: 17 residues. V shed 3 bases and J shed 1 base, with 13 bases lying between them. Germline CDR1 MDHEN, CDR2 SYDVKM. The CDR3 nucleotides are TGTGCCAGCAGTTTCATAGGGAGGGTATCCTATAATTCACCCCTCCACTTT. Protein product: CASSFIGRVSYNSPLHF.

V is TRBV29-1 and J is TRBJ2-2; 8 positions agree with TRBD1. CDR3 length: 14 residues. Germline trimming cut 5 bases from V and 1 base from J; bases unmatched to any gene: 3. Germline assignment: CDR1 SQVTM and CDR2 ANQGSEA. The chain's CDR3 is CSVKTGGNTGELFF. DNA of the CDR3: TGCAGCGTTAAAACAGGGGGGAACACCGGGGAGCTGTTTTTT.

The chain carries TRBV7-9 and TRBJ1-4; 9 bases are shared with TRBD1. The CDR3 has 18 residues. With V trimmed by 5 bases and J by 8 bases, 18 bases remained unmatched. Germline V gene lookup returns CDR1 SEHNR and CDR2 FQNEAQ (reference sequence). The CDR3 loop is CASSRRTGERGIKEKLFF. The CDR3 DNA is TGTGCCAGCAGCAGACGGACAGGGGAGCGAGGAATAAAAGAAAAACTGTTTTTT.

This chain uses TRBV30 with TRBJ1-1, with TRBD1 as a possible D gene (6 bases). The CDR3 is 12 residues long. Germline V gives CDR1 GTSNPN, CDR2 SVGIG (reference sequence). V was pared by 7 bases and J by 5 bases, with 14 bases between. CDR3 nucleotides: TGTGCCTACAAGGGGGTTGGAACTGAAGCTTTCTTT. Translated, it gives CAYKGVGTEAFF. The entire variable domain, with the rest obtained from reference TRBV30 and TRBJ1-1, is as follows: SQTIHQWPATLVQPVGSPLSLECTVEGTSNPNLYWYRQAAGRGLQLLFYSVGIGQISSEVPQNLSASRPQDRQFILSSKKLLLSDSGFYLCAYKGVGTEAFFGQGTRLTVV.

This chain's CDR3 is CASSQRTGPNYGYTF. The CDR3 coding sequence is TGTGCCAGTAGCCAAAGGACAGGACCTAACTATGGCTACACCTTC. The chain carries TRBV19 and TRBJ1-2; 7 nucleotides align to TRBD1. Trimming took 6 bases from V and 0 from J; bases not matched to a gene: 7. This CDR3 contains 15 residues. Germline V lookup: CDR1 LNHDA, CDR2 SQIVND (reference sequence).

This clone has a handful of counts. The V gene is TRBV5-1, the J gene TRBJ2-7; the D gene is possibly TRBD1 (5 bases). CDR3 size: 15 residues. The germline CDR1 and CDR2 sequences are SGHRS and YFSETQ. V was cut by 0 bases and J by 3 bases, with 13 bases left in between. This chain's CDR3 is CASSLGDSSRYEQYF. The CDR3 nucleotides are TGCGCCAGCAGCTTGGGAGACAGCTCCCGCTACGAGCAGTACTTC.

The chain couples TRBV28 to TRBJ1-1; a possible D gene is TRBD1 (6 bases). The CDR3 is 15 residues long. V was pared by 4 bases and J by 3 bases, with 15 bases between. Germline CDR1 and CDR2: MDHEN and SYDVKM. Written as DNA, the CDR3 is TGTGCCAGCAGTTCGTTACAGGGTCGGGACACTGAAGCTTTCTTT. Translation: CASSSLQGRDTEAFF.

This chain connects TRBV6-5 to TRBJ2-2; 7 bases line up with TRBD1. Unmatched junction bases numbered 8, after V lost 5 bases and J lost 5 bases. Germline CDR1 is MNHEY and CDR2 is SVGAGI. The CDR3 loop spans 15 amino acids. The CDR3 DNA is TGTGCCAGCAGTAGCCGGGACAGAGCTACCGGGGAGCTGTTTTTT. Encoded protein: CASSSRDRATGELFF.

The chain links TRBV19 to TRBJ1-1; 10 bases line up with TRBD1. With V trimmed by 5 bases and J by 3 bases, 6 bases remained unmatched. The CDR3 contains 15 residues. The germline gives CDR1 LNHDA, CDR2 SQIVND (reference sequence). CDR3 nucleotides: TGTGCCAGTAGTCTACAGACAGGGGGCTACACTGAAGCTTTCTTT. As protein: CASSLQTGGYTEAFF.

This rearrangement joins TRBV29-1 to TRBJ1-3; D gene ambiguous. CDR3 length equals 17 residues. The germline V gene has CDR1 SQVTM and CDR2 ANQGSEA. V shed 0 bases and J shed 6 bases, with 21 bases lying between them. CDR3 residues: CSVEDRGQPLRPNTIYF. CDR3 nucleotide sequence: TGCAGCGTTGAAGATCGCGGGCAGCCCCTCCGACCAAACACCATATATTTT. The whole variable domain, remainder taken from reference TRBV29-1 and TRBJ1-3, is SAVISQKPSRDICQRGTSLTIQCQVDSQVTMMFWYRQQPGQSLTLIATANQGSEATYESGFVIDKFPISRPNLTFSTLTVSNMSPEDSSIYLCSVEDRGQPLRPNTIYFGEGSWLTVV.

The rearrangement links TRBV2 to TRBJ2-1; 10 bases align to TRBD1. Germline assignment: CDR1 SNHLY and CDR2 FYNNEI. Trimming removed 4 bases from V and 8 bases from J; junction bases left unmatched: 5. The CDR3 sequence is 14 residues long. CDR3 loop: CASSGRGTGDEQFF. In DNA form, the CDR3 reads TGTGCCAGCAGTGGAAGGGGGACAGGGGATGAGCAGTTCTTC. Filled out from reference TRBV2 and TRBJ2-1, the complete variable domain reads EPEVTQTPSHQVTQMGQEVILRCVPISNHLYFYWYRQILGQKVEFLVSFYNNEISEKSEIFDDQFSVERPDGSNFTLKIRSTKLEDSAMYFCASSGRGTGDEQFFGPGTRLTVL.

The V call is TRBV7-2, the J call TRBJ2-3, with 14 bases that match TRBD2. The CDR3 loop spans 15 amino acids. Germline V lookup: CDR1 SGHTA, CDR2 FQGNSA. With 1 base clipped from V and 9 bases from J, the junction kept 3 bases outside the gene matches. The CDR3 coding sequence is TGTGCCAGCAGCTTAGGGGGACTAGCGGGGGTCACGCAGTATTTT. Amino acids: CASSLGGLAGVTQYF.

The chain employs TRBV4-1 and TRBJ1-2; the D gene is possibly TRBD1 (6 bases). The ends were cut back, 4 bases at V and 3 bases at J, with 15 bases in the middle. The CDR3 has 15 residues. CDR1 is MGHRA, CDR2 YSYEKL, per germline. CDR3 bases: TGCGCCAGCAGCCTCACGGACAGCACCCACTATGGCTACACCTTC. Translating it yields CASSLTDSTHYGYTF.

The V call is TRBV4-2, the J call TRBJ2-2, with 15 bases fitting TRBD2. The CDR3 covers 20 residues. Germline V gene sequence: CDR1 LGHNA, CDR2 YNFKEQ. V trimming: 1 base; J trimming: 1 base; junction bases outside the gene matches: 7. For the CDR3, the DNA is TGTGCCAGCAGCCAAGTATACGGGACTAGCGGGGGGCGGAACACCGGGGAGCTGTTTTTT. Translated, it gives CASSQVYGTSGGRNTGELFF.

The chain employs TRBV19 and TRBJ1-1, with 11 bases matching TRBD1. Germline-derived CDR1 and CDR2 are LNHDA and SQIVND (reference sequence). With V trimmed by 5 bases and J by 2 bases, 7 bases remained unmatched. The CDR3 loop spans 16 amino acids. In nucleotides, the CDR3 is TGTGCCAGTAGTCCCGGGACAGGGGGAGCCAACACTGAAGCTTTCTTT. This encodes CASSPGTGGANTEAFF.

The rearrangement uses TRBV7-2 and TRBJ2-5; D is possibly TRBD1 (5 bases). Trimming cost V 0 bases and J 5 bases, with 16 bases left between them. This CDR3 comprises 16 residues. The germline gives CDR1 SGHTA, CDR2 FQGNSA. CDR3 loop: CASSLAGTNPGETQYF. CDR3 in DNA: TGTGCCAGCAGCTTAGCGGGAACTAACCCAGGGGAGACCCAGTACTTC.

Ten or more counts support this clone. V and J are TRBV6-5 and TRBJ1-5; the D is unclear. V was trimmed by 6 bases and J by 4 bases, leaving 10 bases between them. The CDR3 loop spans 13 amino acids. Germline V gives CDR1 MNHEY, CDR2 SVGAGI. The CDR3 loop reads CASSTGRNQPQHF. As DNA, the CDR3 is TGTGCCAGCAGCACGGGGAGGAATCAGCCCCAGCATTTT.

The V gene is TRBV28, the J gene TRBJ2-6; D gene uncertain. CDR1 is MDHEN, CDR2 SYDVKM, per germline. V was shortened by 3 bases and J by 0 bases, with 12 bases between the two germline ends. The CDR3 is made up of 17 amino acids. The CDR3 region is CASSLYSPLSGANVLTF. DNA of the CDR3: TGTGCCAGCAGTTTGTATAGTCCTCTCTCTGGGGCCAACGTCCTGACTTTC.

This chain uses TRBV6-5 with TRBJ1-2; 7 nucleotides agree with TRBD1. Looked up from germline, CDR1 is MNHEY and CDR2 is SVGAGI. Trimming took 6 bases from V and 4 from J; bases not matched to a gene: 5. The CDR3 is made up of 13 amino acids. The CDR3, as DNA: TGTGCCAGCAGCGACACAGGGGTCTATGGCTACACCTTC. This gives the protein CASSDTGVYGYTF.

This chain links TRBV18 with TRBJ2-5; TRBD1 might be the D (5 bases). Germline loops: CDR1 KGHSH, CDR2 LQKENI. V was pared by 1 base and J by 2 bases, with 14 bases between. This CDR3 region has 16 residues. DNA for the CDR3: TGTGCCAGCTCACCACTGAGGATTCAGGGTCAAGAGACCCAGTACTTC. It codes for CASSPLRIQGQETQYF.

This sequence joins TRBV19 and TRBJ2-6; D might be TRBD2 (6 bases). CDR1 and CDR2 (germline): LNHDA, SQIVND (reference sequence). V lost 5 bases, J lost 4 bases, and 15 bases lay in between. This CDR3 is 16 amino acids long. CDR3 bases: TGTGCCAGTAGTCTCCCCGGGAGATCAGGGGCCAACGTCCTGACTTTC. Its translation is CASSLPGRSGANVLTF. Full variable domain (outside the CDR3, taken from reference TRBV19 and TRBJ2-6): DGGITQSPKYLFRKEGQNVTLSCEQNLNHDAMYWYRQDPGQGLRLIYYSQIVNDFQKGDIAEGYSVSREKKESFPLTVTSAQKNPTAFYLCASSLPGRSGANVLTFGAGSRLTVL.

The V call is TRBV5-1, the J call TRBJ2-7; a possible D gene is TRBD2 (6 bases). The V end lost 0 bases, the J end lost 3 bases, and 10 bases lay between the germline ends. Per the germline V gene, CDR1 is SGHRS and CDR2 is YFSETQ. The CDR3 contains 14 residues. The CDR3 DNA sequence: TGCGCCAGCAGCTTGGGGCAGGGAGGCTACGAGCAGTACTTC. Translation: CASSLGQGGYEQYF.

The chain carries TRBV15 and TRBJ2-3; 7 bases are a match to TRBD1. CDR3 length equals 14 residues. The germline V gene has CDR1 LNHNV and CDR2 YYDKDF (reference sequence). J was trimmed by 3 bases and V by 5 bases; bases with no gene match: 5. The CDR3 coding sequence is TGTGCCACCAGCTCCCGACAGGGAACAGATACGCAGTATTTT. This translates into CATSSRQGTDTQYF.

The V and J genes are TRBV12-5 and TRBJ1-4; a possible D gene is TRBD1 (6 bases). V dropped 6 bases and J dropped 8 bases, with 13 bases sitting between them. This CDR3 comprises 13 residues. Germline CDR1 and CDR2: LGHNT and FRNRAP. The CDR3 nucleotides are TGTGCTAGTGGCTTACCCGGGACAGAAAAACTGTTTTTT. Residues: CASGLPGTEKLFF. The entire variable domain, with the rest obtained from reference TRBV12-5 and TRBJ1-4, is as follows: DARVTQTPRHKVTEMGQEVTMRCQPILGHNTVFWYRQTMMQGLELLAYFRNRAPLDDSGMPKDRFSAEMPDATLATLKIQPSEPRDSAVYFCASGLPGTEKLFFGSGTQLSVL.

The chain combines TRBV6-5 with TRBJ2-3; D uncertain. CDR3 length: 14 residues. The germline CDR1 and CDR2 sequences are MNHEY and SVGAGI. Trimming pared 6 bases from V and 2 bases from J, leaving 12 bases between. The DNA for the CDR3 is TGTGCCAGCAGAGTCCACAGATTCACAGATACGCAGTATTTT. Translation: CASRVHRFTDTQYF.